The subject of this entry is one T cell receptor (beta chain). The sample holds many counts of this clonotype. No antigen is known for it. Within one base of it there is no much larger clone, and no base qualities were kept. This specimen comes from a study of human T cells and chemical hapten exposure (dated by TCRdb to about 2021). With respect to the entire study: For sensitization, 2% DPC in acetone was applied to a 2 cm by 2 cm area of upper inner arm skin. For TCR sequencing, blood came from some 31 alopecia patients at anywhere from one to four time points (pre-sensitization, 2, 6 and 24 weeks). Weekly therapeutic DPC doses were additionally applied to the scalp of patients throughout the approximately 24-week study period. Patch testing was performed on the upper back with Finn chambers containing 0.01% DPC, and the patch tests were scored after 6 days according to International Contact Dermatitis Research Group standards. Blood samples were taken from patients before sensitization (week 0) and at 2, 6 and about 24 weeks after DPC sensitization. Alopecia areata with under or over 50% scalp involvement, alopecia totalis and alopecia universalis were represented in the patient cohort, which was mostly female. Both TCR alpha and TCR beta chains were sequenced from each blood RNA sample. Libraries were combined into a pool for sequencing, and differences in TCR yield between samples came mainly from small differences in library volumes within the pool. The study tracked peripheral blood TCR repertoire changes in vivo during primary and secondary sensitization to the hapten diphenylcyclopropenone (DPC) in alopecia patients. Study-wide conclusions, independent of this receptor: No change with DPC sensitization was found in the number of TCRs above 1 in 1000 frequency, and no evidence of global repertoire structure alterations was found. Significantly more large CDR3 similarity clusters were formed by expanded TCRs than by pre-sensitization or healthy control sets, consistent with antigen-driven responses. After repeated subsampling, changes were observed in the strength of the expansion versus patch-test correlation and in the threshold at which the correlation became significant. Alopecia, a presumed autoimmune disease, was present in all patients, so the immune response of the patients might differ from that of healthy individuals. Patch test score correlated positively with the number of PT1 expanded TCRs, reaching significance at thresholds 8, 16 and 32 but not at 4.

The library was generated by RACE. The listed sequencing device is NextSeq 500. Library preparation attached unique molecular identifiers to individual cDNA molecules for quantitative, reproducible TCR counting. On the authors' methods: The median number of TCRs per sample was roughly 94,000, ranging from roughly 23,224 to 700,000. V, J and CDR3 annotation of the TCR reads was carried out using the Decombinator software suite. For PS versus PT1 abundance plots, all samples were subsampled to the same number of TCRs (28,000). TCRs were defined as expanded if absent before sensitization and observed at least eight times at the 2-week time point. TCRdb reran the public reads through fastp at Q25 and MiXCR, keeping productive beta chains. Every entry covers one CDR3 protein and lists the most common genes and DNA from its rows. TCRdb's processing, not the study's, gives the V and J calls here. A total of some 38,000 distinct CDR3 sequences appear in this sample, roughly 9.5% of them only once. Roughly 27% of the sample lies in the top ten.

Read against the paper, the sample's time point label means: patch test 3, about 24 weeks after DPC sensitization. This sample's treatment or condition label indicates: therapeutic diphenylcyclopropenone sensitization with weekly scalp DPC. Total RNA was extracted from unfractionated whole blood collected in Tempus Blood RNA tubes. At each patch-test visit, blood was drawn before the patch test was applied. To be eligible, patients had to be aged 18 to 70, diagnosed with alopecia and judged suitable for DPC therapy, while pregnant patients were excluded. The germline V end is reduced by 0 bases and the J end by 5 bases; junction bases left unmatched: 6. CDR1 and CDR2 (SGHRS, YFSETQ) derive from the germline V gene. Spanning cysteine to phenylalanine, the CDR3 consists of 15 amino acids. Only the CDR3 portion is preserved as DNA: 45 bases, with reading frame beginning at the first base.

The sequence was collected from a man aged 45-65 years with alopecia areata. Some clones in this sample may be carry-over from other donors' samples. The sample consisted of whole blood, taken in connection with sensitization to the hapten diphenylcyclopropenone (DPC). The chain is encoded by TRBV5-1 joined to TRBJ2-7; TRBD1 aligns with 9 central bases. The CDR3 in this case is CASSLARTGDDEQYF. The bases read TGCGCCAGCAGCTTGGCCCGGACAGGGGACGACGAGCAGTACTTC.